Listed here are 8 T cell receptor beta chains from one sample, sequenced in a study of cytomegalovirus exposure and HLA in healthy donors. PCR employed 60 Vbeta and 13 Jbeta primers. Repertoires were generated with immunoSEQ multiplex PCR, while TCRdb's copy carries only in-frame clones and drops some. This table holds over 110,000 clones, about 80% found once. The sample taken for sequencing was PBMCs. These receptors were collected from a man in his forties in good health and CMV-seronegative.

The chain carries TRBV6-1 and TRBJ2-7, with 8 bases aligning to TRBD1. The length of the CDR3 is 14 residues. V lost 7 bases to trimming and J lost 7 bases; unmatched junction nucleotides: 12. Germline assignment: CDR1 MNHNS and CDR2 SASEGT. This chain's CDR3 is CASNLPDRATEQYF. The CDR3 DNA reads TGTGCCAGCAACCTCCCGGACAGGGCAACAGAGCAGTACTTC.

This clone was recorded once. Other DNA sequences within the sample encode an identical CDR3. This chain connects TRBV7-2 to TRBJ2-5; TRBD2 agrees at 13 bases. The V gene end was trimmed by 3 bases and the J gene end by 5 bases; junction bases not matched to a gene: 6. The CDR3 runs to 16 residues. Germline V gene data show CDR1 as SGHTA and CDR2 as FQGNSA. CDR3: CASSLRLAGGRETQYF. CDR3 nucleotide sequence: TGTGCCAGCAGCTTGCGACTAGCGGGGGGCAGGGAGACCCAGTACTTC.

V is TRBV13 and J is TRBJ2-7; 11 bases are shared with TRBD2. This CDR3 comprises 13 residues. Germline V lookup: CDR1 PRHDT, CDR2 FYEKMQ (reference sequence). The J segment lost 3 bases and the V segment lost 9 bases, leaving 4 bases of the junction unmatched. CDR3 sequence reads: CASTSGGNYEQYF. In DNA, the CDR3 is TGTGCCAGTACTAGCGGGGGAAACTACGAGCAGTACTTC.

The V gene is TRBV15, the J gene TRBJ2-2, with 8 nucleotides matching TRBD1. This CDR3 is 18 amino acids long. V gave up 3 bases and J gave up 4 bases; unmatched junction bases: 13. Germline CDR1 is LNHNV and CDR2 is YYDKDF (reference sequence). The CDR3 here is CATSRTLSLQGGTGELFF. The CDR3 nucleotides are TGTGCCACCAGCAGGACCCTTAGCTTACAGGGGGGCACCGGGGAGCTGTTTTTT.

The J gene is TRBJ2-7, the V gene TRBV28; D is ambiguous. This CDR3 spans 13 amino acids. Germline assignment: CDR1 MDHEN and CDR2 SYDVKM. Trimming cost V 3 bases and J 2 bases, with 8 bases left between them. The CDR3 here is CASSFSTAYEQYF. In DNA form, the CDR3 reads TGTGCCAGCAGTTTTAGTACGGCCTACGAGCAGTACTTC. Based on the CDR3 plus reference TRBV28 and TRBJ2-7, the full variable domain is DVKVTQSSRYLVKRTGEKVFLECVQDMDHENMFWYRQDPGLGLRLIYFSYDVKMKEKGDIPEGYSVSREKKERFSLILESASTNQTSMYLCASSFSTAYEQYFGPGTRLTVT.

This clone came up a few times. The chain recombines TRBV20-1 with TRBJ2-3, with D perhaps matching TRBD1 (6 bases). The CDR3 covers 11 residues. CDR1 and CDR2 from the germline V gene are DFQATT and SNEGSKA (reference sequence). Between the trimmed V and J ends, which lost 3 bases and 11 bases, there was a span of 12 bases. CDR3 residues: CSASLTGQQYF. The CDR3 DNA sequence: TGCAGTGCTAGCCTGACAGGCCAGCAGTATTTT.

As for this clone: This sample includes further DNA sequences coding for the same CDR3. The rearrangement uses TRBV7-2 and TRBJ1-2, with 7 bases matching TRBD1. J was trimmed by 5 bases and V by 4 bases; bases with no gene match: 10. The CDR3 extends over 15 amino acids. The V gene's germline CDR1 is SGHTA and CDR2 FQGNSA. The CDR3 spells CASSSKDRDGYGYTF. CDR3 sequence (DNA): TGTGCCAGCAGCTCCAAAGACAGGGATGGGTATGGCTACACCTTC. The full variable domain, its missing parts supplied by reference TRBV7-2 and TRBJ1-2, is GAGVSQSPSNKVTEKGKDVELRCDPISGHTALYWYRQSLGQGLEFLIYFQGNSAPDKSGLPSDRFSAERTGGSVSTLTIQRTQQEDSAVYLCASSSKDRDGYGYTFGSGTRLTVV.

The V gene is TRBV5-4, the J gene TRBJ1-5; D is undetermined. The CDR3 loop spans 14 amino acids. Per germline, CDR1 SGHNT and CDR2 YYREEE (reference sequence). V was trimmed by 2 bases and J by 4 bases, leaving 10 bases between them. The CDR3: CASSFRGRNQPQHF. The CDR3 nucleotides read TGTGCCAGCAGCTTTCGGGGTAGGAATCAGCCCCAGCATTTT. Complete variable domain (other parts from reference TRBV5-4 and TRBJ1-5): ETGVTQSPTHLIKTRGQQVTLRCSSQSGHNTVSWYQQALGQGPQFIFQYYREEENGRGNFPPRFSGLQFPNYSSELNVNALELDDSALYLCASSFRGRNQPQHFGDGTRLSIL.